This is a list of T cell receptor beta chains from one sample in a study of blood T cell repertoires in COVID-19. Assay: immunoSEQ multiplex PCR; the TCRdb copy retains only in-frame clones and omits some. This repertoire shows about 250,000 clones, around four fifths found once; its top ten account for roughly 8.7%. Material: peripheral blood. The receptor set was obtained from a man between 40 and 49 years old with active or convalescent COVID-19. Each CDR3 is given with its conserved first and last residue. Fields, in order: clone size, D gene, CDR3 length, V gene, J gene, CDR3 DNA, CDR3 protein. D genes are given only for firm matches. Size is stated for part of the rows, as once, few or many counts, or as a class when the clone is expanded.

>once|TRBD1|14|TRBV11-1|TRBJ2-7
TGTGCCAGCAGCCCGGGACAGGGAGGTACTAAGCAGTACTTC
CASSPGQGGTKQYF
>many|TRBD2|15|TRBV11-2|TRBJ2-2
TGTGCCAGCAGCCCAGCGGGGGGGAACACCGGGGAGCTGTTTTTT
CASSPAGGNTGELFF
>.|.|15|TRBV14|TRBJ1-1
TGTGCCAGCAGCCTTACTGGACAGCTGAACACTGAAGCTTTCTTT
CASSLTGQLNTEAFF
>.|.|15|TRBV6-5|TRBJ1-2
TGTGCCAGCAGACCGACCCGGACTGACTTCTATGGCTACACCTTC
CASRPTRTDFYGYTF
>.|.|13|TRBV4-1|TRBJ2-7
TGCGCCAGCAGCCAAGTGGGGCGAGACGAGCAGTACTTC
CASSQVGRDEQYF
>.|TRBD1|15|TRBV18|TRBJ1-2
TGTGCCAGCTCACCAACGGACAGGGGTGGCTATGGCTACACCTTC
CASSPTDRGGYGYTF
>.|.|16|TRBV9|TRBJ2-7
TGTGCCAGCAGCGTAGCGGGAGCGCCCAGCTCCTACGAGCAGTACTTC
CASSVAGAPSSYEQYF
>.|.|14|TRBV19|TRBJ1-2
TGTGCCAGTAGTATAGACAGGGATTACTATGGCTACACCTTC
CASSIDRDYYGYTF
>.|TRBD1|12|TRBV6-5|TRBJ1-2
TGTGCCAGCAGTCTGGACAGGGCTGGCTACACCTTC
CASSLDRAGYTF
>.|.|14|TRBV24-1|TRBJ2-1
TGTGCCACCAGTGATAGCGGGCGCTGGTATGAGCAGTTCTTC
CATSDSGRWYEQFF
>few|TRBD2|14|TRBV19|TRBJ2-1
TGTGCCAGTAGTGGAACGGGAGGGTACAATGAGCAGTTCTTC
CASSGTGGYNEQFF
>.|.|13|TRBV11-2|TRBJ1-6
TGTGCCAGCAGCTTACAAGCGGGTTCACCCCTCCACTTT
CASSLQAGSPLHF
>.|.|13|TRBV6-5|TRBJ1-1
TGTGCCAGTTCTGACAGAATGAACACTGAAGCTTTCTTT
CASSDRMNTEAFF
>.|.|14|TRBV6-2/TRBV6-3|TRBJ1-1
TGTGCCAGCAGTTCCCTCGGGACTAACACTGAAGCTTTCTTT
CASSSLGTNTEAFF
>.|TRBD1|12|TRBV30|TRBJ1-1
TGTGCCTGGAGAGGACAGGGTTCTGAAGCTTTCTTT
CAWRGQGSEAFF
>.|.|12|TRBV5-5|TRBJ1-2
TGTGCCAGCAGCTTGGTCGGCTATGGCTACACCTTC
CASSLVGYGYTF
>.|.|16|TRBV19|TRBJ1-2
TGTGCCAGTAGTATATCCCATCAGCGGGCCATCGAGGGCTACACCTTC
CASSISHQRAIEGYTF
>.|TRBD1|16|TRBV6-5|TRBJ1-6
TGTGCCAGCAGTTACGCGACAGGGGATACGTATTCACCCCTCCACTTT
CASSYATGDTYSPLHF
>.|TRBD1|17|TRBV27|TRBJ1-5
TGTGCCAGCAGTAGGACAGGGGGCTTTTATAGCAATCAGCCCCAGCATTTT
CASSRTGGFYSNQPQHF
>.|.|16|TRBV4-2|TRBJ2-7
TGTGCCAGCAGCCAAGACCCCTCGGGTCTACAGGGTAAGCAGTACTTC
CASSQDPSGLQGKQYF
>once|.|14|TRBV6-5|TRBJ1-2
TGTGCCACGGGGGGAGAGATGGACAACTATGGCTACACCTTC
CATGGEMDNYGYTF
>.|.|15|TRBV5-4|TRBJ2-1
TGTGCCAGCAGCCTAGTGCCTGGCCGTTATGATGAGCAGTTCTTC
CASSLVPGRYDEQFF
>.|.|10|TRBV7-9|TRBJ2-7
TGTGCCAGCTCGGGGGACGGATTCAACTTC
CASSGDGFNF
>.|.|13|TRBV7-9|TRBJ1-5
TGTGCCAGCAGCTTGGGCCAGAATCAGCCCCAGCATTTT
CASSLGQNQPQHF
>.|.|13|TRBV19|TRBJ1-5
TGTGCCAGTAGCCTTACAAGTAATCAGCCCCAGCATTTT
CASSLTSNQPQHF
>.|.|14|TRBV6-5|TRBJ2-7
TGTGCCAGCAGTCCCGTACGCGGATCCTACGAGCAGTACTTC
CASSPVRGSYEQYF
>.|TRBD1|15|TRBV29-1|TRBJ1-2
TGCAGCGCCGCGGACAGGGCATCCGCTAACTATGGCTACACCTTC
CSAADRASANYGYTF
>once|.|12|TRBV18|TRBJ2-3
TGTGCCAGCTCACCTTACACAGATACGCAGTATTTT
CASSPYTDTQYF
>.|TRBD1|14|TRBV19|TRBJ1-5
TGTGCCAGTAGTACTCAGACAGGGAATCAGCCCCAGCATTTT
CASSTQTGNQPQHF
>.|.|14|TRBV7-6|TRBJ2-3
TGTGCCAGCAGCTCCACACTAGTCCCGGATACGCAGTATTTT
CASSSTLVPDTQYF
>once|.|15|TRBV9|TRBJ2-7
TGTGCCAGCAGCGCGACAGGGACTTTCTCCTACGAGCAGTACTTC
CASSATGTFSYEQYF